The clone carrying this T cell receptor beta chain was observed a few times. The data were obtained in a study of spatial heterogeneity in lung cancer. Study summary: There were, on average, more than eight raw-read appearances for each unique TCR and UMI combination.

TCRdb redid the calling of the 5' RACE reads with MiXCR, one entry per CDR3 protein. The sample has approximately 44,000 distinct CDR3 sequences; roughly 13% are singletons. The J segment lost 6 bases and the V segment lost 5 bases, leaving 5 bases of the junction unmatched. Germline V gives CDR1 SNHLY, CDR2 FYNNEI. The CDR3 contains 13 residues. As to time point: sample taken at primary tumor resection. Whole RNA obtained from tumor, nontumor lung or frozen PBMC underwent sequencing without sorting. This receptor was identified in a male donor with early-stage non-small cell lung cancer. This sample comprised PBMCs, obtained at surgery. V usage is TRBV2 and J usage is TRBJ1-2; 8 nucleotides agree with TRBD1. The CDR3 DNA reads as TGTGCCAGCAGTCTTGGACAGGGCCATGGCTACACCTTC. Translating it yields CASSLGQGHGYTF.